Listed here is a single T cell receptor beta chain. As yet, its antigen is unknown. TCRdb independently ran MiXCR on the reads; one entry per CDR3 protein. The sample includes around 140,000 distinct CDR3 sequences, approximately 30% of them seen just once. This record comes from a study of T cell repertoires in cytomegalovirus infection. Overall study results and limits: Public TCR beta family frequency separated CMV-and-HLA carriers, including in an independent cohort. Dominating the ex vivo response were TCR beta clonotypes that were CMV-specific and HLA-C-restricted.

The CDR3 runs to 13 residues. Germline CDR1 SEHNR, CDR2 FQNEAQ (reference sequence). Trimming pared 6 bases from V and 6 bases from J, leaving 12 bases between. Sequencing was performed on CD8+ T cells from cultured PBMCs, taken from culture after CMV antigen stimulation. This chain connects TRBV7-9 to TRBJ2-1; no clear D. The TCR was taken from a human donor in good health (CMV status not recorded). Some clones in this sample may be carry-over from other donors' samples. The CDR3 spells CASSSYYRNEQFF. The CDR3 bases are TGTGCCAGCAGTTCCTATTACCGCAATGAGCAGTTCTTC.